The rows below give T cell receptor beta chains drawn from one sample of a study of blood T cell repertoires in COVID-19. Generated by immunoSEQ multiplex PCR, the TCRdb table keeps only in-frame clones and is missing some. The sample has over 75,000 clones, 90% to 95% seen once. Sequencing was done on a sample of peripheral blood. The source is a man in his sixties with acute or convalescent COVID-19. Both conserved end residues are part of each CDR3. The D gene is left open where the match is weak.

V gene	J gene	D gene	CDR3 protein
TRBV11-3	TRBJ2-5	TRBD2	CASSLRGDQETQYF
TRBV4-1	TRBJ2-7	TRBD2	CASSQVASGRYEQYF
TRBV2	TRBJ1-1	-	CASSERGTEAFF
TRBV10-3	TRBJ2-1	TRBD2	CAISVAGDNEQFF
TRBV28	TRBJ2-1	TRBD2	CASSPLAGPYNEQFF
TRBV6-6	TRBJ2-1	-	CASSTPTEDNEQFF
TRBV5-6	TRBJ1-5	-	CASSSDQPQHF
TRBV6-5	TRBJ1-1	TRBD1	CASSWDREAFF
TRBV2	TRBJ1-4	-	CASTPDRFGYEKLFF
TRBV6-5	TRBJ1-3	-	CASRGGSGNTIYF
TRBV6-5	TRBJ1-2	-	CASSYSSGNYGYTF
TRBV27	TRBJ1-1	TRBD1	CASSLSITGVSEAFF
TRBV6-2/TRBV6-3	TRBJ1-5	-	CASSYIQKNQPQHF
TRBV5-1	TRBJ2-1	TRBD2	CASSPFRSSGTISYNEQFF
TRBV11-2	TRBJ2-1	TRBD2	CASSSITSGSSDEQFF
TRBV27	TRBJ2-2	-	CASSLGREAGELFF
TRBV5-6	TRBJ2-7	-	CASSSLQGEQYF
TRBV27	TRBJ2-5	-	CASSPTGPQETQYF